The rows below give T cell receptor beta chains drawn from one sample of a study of metastatic and nonmetastatic thyroid tumors. TCRdb re-analyzed the PCR reads through MiXCR. The profile shows fewer than 35,000 clones, around 32% of them singletons. The sequencing input was blood. The receptors were sampled from a female donor with papillary thyroid cancer or a benign thyroid nodule (not recorded which). Some clones in this sample may be carry-over from other donors' samples. CDR3s include the opening cysteine and the closing phenylalanine or tryptophan. A D gene is named only where the DNA matches it firmly. Expanded clones get a size class; other rows say once, few or many, or leave the size out.

J,V,D,size,CDR3,DNA
TRBJ1-3,TRBV28,.,.,CASSSRWASGNTIYF,TGTGCCAGCAGTTCCCGTTGGGCTAGTGGAAACACCATATATTTT
TRBJ2-7,TRBV6-1,.,.,CARRARRALVGKVRTYEQYF,TGTGCCAGGAGGGCACGAAGGGCCCTGGTAGGGAAGGTAAGGACCTACGAGCAGTACTTC
TRBJ2-5,TRBV27,TRBD2,.,CASRGGTHQGETQYF,TGTGCCAGCAGGGGGGGGACTCACCAAGGGGAGACCCAGTACTTC
TRBJ1-5,TRBV10-3,.,many,CAIGSGVDQPQHF,TGTGCCATCGGGTCAGGGGTCGATCAGCCCCAGCATTTT
TRBJ2-1,TRBV6-1,.,.,CASSDPSVYEQFF,TGTGCCAGCAGTGATCCTTCGGTCTATGAGCAGTTCTTC
TRBJ2-3,TRBV19,.,many,CASSGLTDTQYF,TGTGCCAGTAGTGGACTCACGGATACGCAGTATTTT
TRBJ1-4,TRBV20-1,TRBD1,many,CSAGDRGNEKLFF,TGCAGTGCTGGGGACAGGGGCAATGAAAAACTGTTTTTT
TRBJ2-7,TRBV5-1,TRBD1,many,CASSLVTGAYEQYF,TGCGCCAGCAGCTTGGTGACAGGGGCTTACGAGCAGTACTTC
TRBJ1-1,TRBV9,.,many,CASTVGSGRGTEAFF,TGTGCCAGCACCGTAGGAAGTGGGCGGGGAACTGAAGCTTTCTTT
TRBJ1-6,TRBV12-3/TRBV12-4,TRBD1,many,CASSPSVTGRDSPLHF,TGTGCCAGCAGTCCCTCCGTGACAGGGCGGGATTCACCCCTCCACTTT
TRBJ2-3,TRBV19,TRBD2,many,CASSSTSGRAYF,TGTGCCAGTAGTTCCACTAGCGGGAGGGCGTATTTT
TRBJ1-1,TRBV19,TRBD1,.,CASSQGGRTEAFF,TGTGCCAGTAGTCAAGGGGGCCGGACTGAAGCTTTCTTT
TRBJ2-3,TRBV6-6,.,many,CASSYNSPTGALTDTQYF,TGTGCCAGCAGTTATAACTCCCCCACGGGAGCCCTCACAGATACGCAGTATTTT
TRBJ2-7,TRBV6-1,.,few,CASSEPGTDSLEQYF,TGTGCCAGCAGTGAACCCGGGACGGACAGCCTCGAGCAGTACTTC
TRBJ2-5,TRBV7-6,.,.,CASSLGPNRAGWGTRQETQYF,TGTGCTAGCAGCTTAGGGCCGAATCGGGCAGGGTGGGGTACGAGACAAGAGACCCAGTACTTC
TRBJ2-3,TRBV4-3,TRBD2,.,CASSQDRTSGRYTQYF,TGCGCCAGCAGCCAAGATCGAACTAGCGGGAGATATACGCAGTATTTT
TRBJ1-1,TRBV20-1,TRBD1,once,CSAGTGRYTEAFF,TGCAGTGCAGGGACAGGGAGGTACACTGAAGCTTTCTTT
TRBJ2-7,TRBV27,TRBD2,few,CASSGTICSYEQYF,TGTGCCAGTTCAGGGACTATCTGCTCCTACGAGCAGTACTTC
TRBJ2-1,TRBV6-4,TRBD2,many,CASSEAGAYNEQFF,TGTGCCAGCAGTGAAGCGGGAGCCTACAATGAGCAGTTCTTC
TRBJ2-7,TRBV7-9,.,many,CASSRAGRGYEQYF,TGTGCCAGCAGCCGCGCGGGACGGGGCTACGAGCAGTACTTC
TRBJ2-7,TRBV10-1,TRBD1,.,CASSFTGQGKIEQYF,TGCGCCAGCAGCTTTACGGGACAGGGTAAGATCGAGCAGTACTTC
TRBJ2-1,TRBV18,TRBD2,.,CASSGAGGWNEQFF,TGTGCCAGCTCAGGTGCGGGGGGCTGGAATGAGCAGTTCTTC
TRBJ1-5,TRBV4-3,.,.,CASSQDRASQPQHF,TGCGCCAGCAGCCAAGACAGGGCGAGTCAGCCCCAGCATTTT
TRBJ1-1,TRBV20-1,.,many,CSARHWQGRTEAFF,TGCAGTGCTAGACACTGGCAGGGGAGGACTGAAGCTTTCTTT
TRBJ1-1,TRBV6-9,.,.,CASSYNGGVRTPTEAFF,TGTGCCAGCAGTTACAACGGGGGTGTTAGGACCCCTACTGAAGCTTTCTTT
TRBJ2-7,TRBV11-2,TRBD2,many,CASSPSSGSSYEQYF,TGTGCCAGCAGCCCCTCTAGCGGGAGCTCCTACGAGCAGTACTTC
TRBJ2-7,TRBV27,TRBD2,.,CASGVAGYEQYF,TGTGCCAGCGGCGTAGCGGGTTACGAGCAGTACTTC
TRBJ2-6,TRBV3-1,.,.,CASSLNPSGANVLTF,TGTGCCAGCAGCCTAAATCCTTCTGGGGCCAACGTCCTGACTTTC
TRBJ1-1,TRBV4-3,.,many,CASSPAARMNTEAFF,TGCGCCAGCAGCCCGGCGGCGCGAATGAACACTGAAGCTTTCTTT
TRBJ2-1,TRBV12-3/TRBV12-4,.,many,CASSLYLDGEQFF,TGTGCCAGCAGTCTCTACCTTGACGGTGAGCAGTTCTTC
TRBJ2-1,TRBV24-1,.,many,CATSGWSNEQFF,TGTGCCACCAGTGGGTGGAGTAATGAGCAGTTCTTC
TRBJ2-3,TRBV28,.,.,CASSLLRERGDTQYF,TGTGCCAGCAGTTTACTCCGGGAGAGGGGAGATACGCAGTATTTT
TRBJ2-1,TRBV18,TRBD1,many,CASSLRSGTGGNEQFF,TGTGCCAGCTCACTCCGGTCCGGGACAGGGGGGAATGAGCAGTTCTTC
TRBJ2-3,TRBV12-5,.,many,CASGRQDRLDTQYF,TGTGCTAGTGGCCGCCAAGACAGGTTAGATACGCAGTATTTT
TRBJ2-1,TRBV13,.,.,CASSLGADRRGINEQFF,TGTGCCAGCAGCTTAGGCGCTGATAGGAGGGGGATCAATGAGCAGTTCTTC
TRBJ2-7,TRBV12-3/TRBV12-4,.,.,CASRPGPQISEQYF,TGTGCCAGCAGACCCGGTCCTCAAATTAGCGAGCAGTACTTC
TRBJ2-1,TRBV6-2/TRBV6-3,TRBD2,many,CASSYDAGGNEQFF,TGTGCCAGCAGTTATGACGCGGGAGGGAATGAGCAGTTCTTC
TRBJ2-3,TRBV20-1,.,.,CSARDRRDIQYF,TGCAGTGCTAGAGATCGACGGGATATTCAGTATTTT
TRBJ2-4,TRBV6-6,TRBD1,many,CASSYSTGGVGQNIQYF,TGTGCCAGCAGTTACTCAACAGGGGGCGTTGGGCAAAACATTCAGTACTTC
TRBJ1-5,TRBV9,.,once,CASSVGEGGYQPQHF,TGTGCCAGCAGCGTAGGAGAGGGAGGTTATCAGCCCCAGCATTTT
TRBJ2-7,TRBV29-1,TRBD1,many,CSVGTDEQYF,TGCAGCGTCGGGACAGACGAGCAGTACTTC
TRBJ1-5,TRBV9,TRBD1,.,CAAPGTGGDQPKHF,TGTGCCGCCCCGGGGACAGGGGGCGATCAGCCCAAGCATTTT
TRBJ2-1,TRBV28,TRBD2,medium-sized,CASSLAGLVAREQFF,TGTGCCAGCAGTCTAGCGGGACTAGTTGCCAGGGAGCAGTTCTTC
TRBJ2-3,TRBV9,TRBD1,many,CASSTSGTGPDTQYF,TGTGCCAGCAGCACATCCGGGACAGGGCCAGATACGCAGTATTTT
TRBJ1-5,TRBV3-1,.,many,CASSHLNGPAQHF,TGTGCCAGCAGCCACCTAAACGGCCCGGCCCAGCATTTT
TRBJ1-3,TRBV28,.,many,CASSYRPEGGNTIYF,TGTGCCAGCAGTTACCGACCTGAAGGTGGAAACACCATATATTTT
TRBJ1-1,TRBV6-2/TRBV6-3,.,many,CATEAGDLSAFF,TGTGCCACCGAAGCGGGGGACCTGTCGGCTTTCTTT
TRBJ2-7,TRBV27,.,many,CASSSNQGTYEQYF,TGTGCCAGCAGTTCAAACCAGGGAACCTACGAGCAGTACTTC
TRBJ2-7,TRBV6-1,.,many,CASSQRAASTYEQYF,TGTGCCAGCAGTCAAAGAGCGGCTTCTACCTACGAGCAGTACTTC
TRBJ1-2,TRBV29-1,.,many,CSGLRSGVYGGYTF,TGCAGCGGTCTCCGTTCAGGGGTTTATGGTGGCTACACCTTC
TRBJ2-7,TRBV3-1,.,many,CASSHGLAHEQYF,TGTGCCAGCAGCCACGGACTGGCCCACGAGCAGTACTTC
TRBJ1-1,TRBV7-9,.,many,CASSFKNTEAFF,TGTGCCAGCAGCTTCAAGAACACTGAAGCTTTCTTT
TRBJ1-2,TRBV19,.,many,CASSIARLEHGYTF,TGTGCCAGTAGTATAGCGAGGTTGGAGCATGGCTACACCTTC
TRBJ2-3,TRBV5-4,TRBD2,.,CASSLGPGGDTQYF,TGTGCCAGCAGCTTGGGGCCGGGGGGAGATACGCAGTATTTT
TRBJ2-6,TRBV2,.,.,CASSAVRAGANVQTF,TGTGCCAGCAGTGCGGTCAGGGCTGGGGCAAACGTCCAGACTTTC
TRBJ1-2,TRBV4-1,TRBD1,.,CASSQEGQVYGYAF,TGCGCCAGCAGCCAAGAAGGACAGGTCTATGGCTACGCCTTC
TRBJ1-1,TRBV7-9,.,many,CASSGGGTRGNTEAFF,TGTGCCAGCAGCGGAGGGGGGACACGGGGGAACACTGAAGCTTTCTTT
TRBJ1-6,TRBV6-2/TRBV6-3,.,many,CASSGTHNSPLHF,TGTGCCAGCAGCGGGACACATAATTCACCCCTCCACTTT
TRBJ2-7,TRBV27,.,medium-sized,CASSPRGGNYEQYF,TGTGCCAGCAGTCCAAGGGGGGGAAACTACGAGCAGTACTTC
TRBJ1-6,TRBV7-3,.,.,CASNPEVRSNSPLHF,TGTGCCAGCAACCCAGAAGTACGGAGTAATTCACCCCTCCACTTT